This entry lists 10 T cell receptor beta chains sequenced from one sample in a study of PD-L1 blockade in urothelial cancer (TCRdb year 2017). Libraries were constructed by the immunoSEQ multiplex PCR assay. This is the immuneACCESS table as TCRdb keeps it, with only in-frame sequences that have V and J called. A part of the clones is gone; compared with another copy, unresolved V genes explain less than half, and the rest is unexplained. In this sample the table shows tens of thousands of clones, approximately 80% of which occur a single time. The ten largest make up around 3.4% of the sample. The material was PBMCs, obtained around atezolizumab (anti-PD-L1) treatment. The receptors shown here come from a man in his 70s with urothelial cancer.

The chain combines TRBV5-1 with TRBJ2-2, with D possibly matching TRBD1 (6 bases). The CDR3 length is 13 residues. Trimming pared 5 bases from V and 6 bases from J, leaving 11 bases between. CDR1 and CDR2 from the germline V gene are SGHRS and YFSETQ. CDR3 nucleotide sequence: TGCGCCAGCAGTTCTGCAGGGGCCGGGGAGCTGTTTTTT. As protein: CASSSAGAGELFF. Looking up the rest from reference TRBV5-1 and TRBJ2-2 gives the full variable domain: KAGVTQTPRYLIKTRGQQVTLSCSPISGHRSVSWYQQTPGQGLQFLFEYFSETQRNKGNFPGRFSGRQFSNSRSEMNVSTLELGDSALYLCASSSAGAGELFFGEGSRLTVL.

V gene TRBV19 combines with J gene TRBJ1-4, with TRBD1 matching 7 bases. V lost 5 bases and J lost 4; bases outside the gene matches: 4. Germline assignment: CDR1 LNHDA and CDR2 SQIVND (reference sequence). This CDR3 contains 14 residues. The CDR3 region is CASSFGQVNEKLFF. In DNA, the CDR3 is TGTGCCAGTAGTTTTGGACAGGTTAATGAAAAACTGTTTTTT.

J is TRBJ2-1 and V is TRBV5-1; 7 bases agree with TRBD1. Trimming took 4 bases from V and 2 from J; bases not matched to a gene: 9. The CDR3 is 16 amino acids. CDR1 SGHRS and CDR2 YFSETQ come from the germline V gene. The CDR3 nucleotides are TGCGCCAGCAGCAATCCTGACAGGGTAGCCTACAATGAGCAGTTCTTC. Protein sequence: CASSNPDRVAYNEQFF.

This sequence joins TRBV4-1 and TRBJ1-2; TRBD1 might be the D (5 bases). Germline CDR1 and CDR2: MGHRA and YSYEKL. This CDR3 has 15 residues. The V gene lost 5 bases and the J gene lost 2 bases, with 15 bases spanning the gap. This chain's CDR3 is CASSLRDWNNYGYTF. The CDR3 nucleotides are TGCGCCAGCAGCTTGCGGGACTGGAACAACTATGGCTACACCTTC.

The chain couples TRBV7-2 to TRBJ2-1, with 7 bases aligning to TRBD2. This CDR3 is 16 amino acids long. V lost 5 bases to trimming and J lost 6 bases; unmatched junction nucleotides: 13. CDR1 is SGHTA, CDR2 FQGNSA, per germline. The chain's CDR3 is CASSLVTSQLVNEQFF. The CDR3 DNA is TGTGCCAGCAGCCTAGTGACTAGCCAATTAGTCAATGAGCAGTTCTTC.

The chain couples TRBV7-9 to TRBJ2-2; D call uncertain. CDR1 and CDR2 (germline): SEHNR, FQNEAQ (reference sequence). The V end lost 6 bases, the J end lost 7 bases, and 3 bases lay between the germline ends. The CDR3 is made up of 10 amino acids. The CDR3 DNA sequence: TGTGCCAGCAGGAGCGGGGAGCTGTTTTTT. Its translation: CASRSGELFF.

The chain is built from TRBV19 and TRBJ1-1; D gene ambiguous. V shed 1 base and J shed 0 bases, with 18 bases lying between them. Germline CDR1 reads LNHDA; CDR2 reads SQIVND (reference sequence). This CDR3 contains 18 residues. CDR3 nucleotides: TGTGCCAGTAGTATAGGAACTGCGGGTCAAGTCATGAACACTGAAGCTTTCTTT. It yields the protein CASSIGTAGQVMNTEAFF.

The chain has TRBV19 and TRBJ2-7, with 7 positions matching TRBD1. The CDR3 has 15 residues. J was trimmed by 4 bases and V by 11 bases; bases with no gene match: 17. Germline V gene data show CDR1 as LNHDA and CDR2 as SQIVND (reference sequence). The chain's CDR3 is CAADHTGARSYEQYF. CDR3 in DNA: TGTGCCGCCGACCATACAGGGGCGCGGTCGTACGAGCAGTACTTC.

V and J are TRBV6-5 and TRBJ1-1; D is uncertain. V gave up 0 bases and J gave up 11 bases, with 13 bases separating them. This CDR3 is 13 amino acids long. The germline gives CDR1 MNHEY, CDR2 SVGAGI. In DNA, the CDR3 is TGTGCCAGCAGTTACTCGAGAATCACAGAGGCTTTCTTT. Its translation is CASSYSRITEAFF.

This clone came up a few times. J is TRBJ2-5 and V is TRBV11-2; D not resolved. Germline V CDR1 and CDR2: SGHAT, FQNNGV. Trimming took 8 bases from V and 1 from J, leaving 11 bases between them. CDR3 length: 13 amino acids. The CDR3 is CASADWPQETQYF. CDR3 DNA sequence: TGTGCCAGCGCTGACTGGCCCCAAGAGACCCAGTACTTC.